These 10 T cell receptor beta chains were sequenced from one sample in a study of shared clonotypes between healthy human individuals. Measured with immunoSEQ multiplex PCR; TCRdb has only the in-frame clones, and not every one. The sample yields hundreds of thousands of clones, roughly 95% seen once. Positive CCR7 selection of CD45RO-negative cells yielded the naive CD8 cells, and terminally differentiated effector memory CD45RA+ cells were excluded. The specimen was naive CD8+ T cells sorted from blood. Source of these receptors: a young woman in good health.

CDR3 sequence reads: CSVDSTDTQYF. The CDR3 coding sequence is TGCAGCGTTGACAGCACAGATACGCAGTATTTT. V gene TRBV29-1 combines with J gene TRBJ2-3; D is unclear. Germline CDR1 SQVTM, CDR2 ANQGSEA. The CDR3 extends over 11 amino acids. Trimming shortened V by 3 bases and J by 0 bases, and 1 base separated the two germline ends.

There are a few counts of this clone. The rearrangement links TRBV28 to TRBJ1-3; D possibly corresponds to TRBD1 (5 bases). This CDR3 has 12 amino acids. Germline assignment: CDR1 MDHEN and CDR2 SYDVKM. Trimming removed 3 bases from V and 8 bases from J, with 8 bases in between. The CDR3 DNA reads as TGTGCCAGCAGTTTCGGGGGACACACCATATATTTT. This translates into CASSFGGHTIYF.

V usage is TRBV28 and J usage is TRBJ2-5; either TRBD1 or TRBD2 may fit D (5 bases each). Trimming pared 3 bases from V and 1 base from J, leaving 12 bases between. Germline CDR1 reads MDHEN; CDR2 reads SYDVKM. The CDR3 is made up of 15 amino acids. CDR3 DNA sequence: TGTGCCAGCAGTTTTTTCGGGGACCTCCAAGAGACCCAGTACTTC. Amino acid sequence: CASSFFGDLQETQYF.

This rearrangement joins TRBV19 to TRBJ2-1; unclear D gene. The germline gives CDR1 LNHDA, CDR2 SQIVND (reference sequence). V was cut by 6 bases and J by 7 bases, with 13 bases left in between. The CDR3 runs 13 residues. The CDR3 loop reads CASSLLVGNEQFF. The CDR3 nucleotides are TGTGCCAGTAGCCTCCTCGTTGGGAATGAGCAGTTCTTC.

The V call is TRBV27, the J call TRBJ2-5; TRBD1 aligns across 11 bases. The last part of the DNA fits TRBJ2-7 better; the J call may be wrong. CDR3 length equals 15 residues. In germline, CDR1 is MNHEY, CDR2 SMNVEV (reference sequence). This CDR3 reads CASSLRTGGLYEQYF. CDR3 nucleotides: TGTGCCAGCAGTTTACGGACAGGGGGCCTCTACGAGCAGTACTTC.

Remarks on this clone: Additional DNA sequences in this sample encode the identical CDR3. CDR3 nucleotides: TGTGCCAGCAGCTGGACAGGGGGCTACGAGCAGTACTTC. It codes for CASSWTGGYEQYF. This chain connects TRBV13 to TRBJ2-7; 10 bases agree with TRBD1. CDR1 is PRHDT and CDR2 is FYEKMQ in the germline V gene (reference sequence). The CDR3 consists of 13 residues. The J segment lost 3 bases and the V segment lost 4 bases, leaving 0 bases of the junction unmatched.

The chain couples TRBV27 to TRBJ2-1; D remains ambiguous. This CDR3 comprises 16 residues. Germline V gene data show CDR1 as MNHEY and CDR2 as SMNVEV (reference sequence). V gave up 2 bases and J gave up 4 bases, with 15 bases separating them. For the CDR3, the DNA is TGTGCCAGCAGTTTAACCAGCCCGTTTCCGTACAATGAGCAGTTCTTC. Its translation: CASSLTSPFPYNEQFF.

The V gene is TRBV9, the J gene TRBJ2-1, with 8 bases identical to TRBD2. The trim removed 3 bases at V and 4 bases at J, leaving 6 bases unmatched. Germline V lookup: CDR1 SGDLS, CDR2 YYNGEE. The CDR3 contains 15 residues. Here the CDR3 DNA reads TGTGCCAGCAGCGAAGCGGGAGCCGGGTACAATGAGCAGTTCTTC. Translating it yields CASSEAGAGYNEQFF.

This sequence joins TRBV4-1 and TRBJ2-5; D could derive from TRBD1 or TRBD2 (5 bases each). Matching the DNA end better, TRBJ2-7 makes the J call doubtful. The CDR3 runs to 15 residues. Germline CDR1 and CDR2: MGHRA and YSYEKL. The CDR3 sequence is CASSQIGTFGDEQYF. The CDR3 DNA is TGCGCCAGCAGCCAAATCGGGACCTTCGGGGACGAGCAGTACTTC.

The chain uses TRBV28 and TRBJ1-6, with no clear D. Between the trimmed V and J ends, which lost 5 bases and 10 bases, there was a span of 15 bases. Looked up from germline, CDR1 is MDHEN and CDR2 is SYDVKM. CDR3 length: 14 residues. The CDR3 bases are TGTGCCAGCAGTGCTTCGGGCCTTGGGTCACCCCTCCACTTT. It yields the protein CASSASGLGSPLHF.